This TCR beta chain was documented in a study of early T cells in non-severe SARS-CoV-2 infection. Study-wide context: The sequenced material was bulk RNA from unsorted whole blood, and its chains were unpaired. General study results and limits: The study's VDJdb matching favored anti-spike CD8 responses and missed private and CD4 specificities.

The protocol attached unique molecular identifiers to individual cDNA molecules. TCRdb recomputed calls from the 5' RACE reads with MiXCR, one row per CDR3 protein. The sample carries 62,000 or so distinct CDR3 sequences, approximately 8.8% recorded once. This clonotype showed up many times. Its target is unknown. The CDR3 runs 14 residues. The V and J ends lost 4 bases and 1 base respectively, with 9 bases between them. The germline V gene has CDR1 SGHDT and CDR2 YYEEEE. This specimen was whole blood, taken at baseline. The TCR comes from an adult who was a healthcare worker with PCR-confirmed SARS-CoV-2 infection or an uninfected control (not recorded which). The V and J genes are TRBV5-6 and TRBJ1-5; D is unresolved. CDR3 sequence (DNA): TGTGCCAGCAGCACCGGACTGAGCAATCAGCCCCAGCATTTT. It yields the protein CASSTGLSNQPQHF.